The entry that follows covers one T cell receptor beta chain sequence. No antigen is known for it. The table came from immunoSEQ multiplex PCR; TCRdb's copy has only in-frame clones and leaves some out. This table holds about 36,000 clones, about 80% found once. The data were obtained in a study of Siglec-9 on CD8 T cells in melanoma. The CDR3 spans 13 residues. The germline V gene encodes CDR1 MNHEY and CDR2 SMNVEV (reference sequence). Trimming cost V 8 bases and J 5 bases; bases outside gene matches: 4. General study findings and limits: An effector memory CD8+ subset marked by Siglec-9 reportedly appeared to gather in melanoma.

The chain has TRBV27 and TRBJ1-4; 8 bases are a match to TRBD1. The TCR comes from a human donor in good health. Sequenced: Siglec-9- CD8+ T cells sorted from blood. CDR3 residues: CASGWTGNEKLFF. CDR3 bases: TGTGCCAGCGGTTGGACAGGGAATGAAAAACTGTTTTTT.